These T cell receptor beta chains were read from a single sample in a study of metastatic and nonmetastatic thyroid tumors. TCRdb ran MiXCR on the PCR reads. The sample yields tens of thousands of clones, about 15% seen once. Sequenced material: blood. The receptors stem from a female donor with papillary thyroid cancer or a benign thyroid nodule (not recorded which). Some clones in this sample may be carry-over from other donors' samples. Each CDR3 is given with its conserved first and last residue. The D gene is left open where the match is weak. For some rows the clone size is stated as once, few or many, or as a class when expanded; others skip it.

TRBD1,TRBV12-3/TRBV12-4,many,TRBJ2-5,CASSLSRDSVGERETQYF
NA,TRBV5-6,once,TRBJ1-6,CASSYVGKINSPLHF
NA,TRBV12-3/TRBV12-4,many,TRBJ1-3,CASSLEPGDTIYF
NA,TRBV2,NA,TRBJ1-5,CASREGSSQPQHF
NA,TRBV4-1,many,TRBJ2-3,CASSQGAGEGDTQYF
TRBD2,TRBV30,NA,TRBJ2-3,CAWSVGGTSGNTQYF
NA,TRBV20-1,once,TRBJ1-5,CSATTLRGSDQPQHF
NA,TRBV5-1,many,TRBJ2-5,CASSFEDNTGETQYF
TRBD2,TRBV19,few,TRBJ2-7,CASSMEAGGTYEQYF
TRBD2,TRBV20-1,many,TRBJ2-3,CSAKLAGGRGTDTQYF
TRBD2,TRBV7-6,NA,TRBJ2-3,CASSLFWAGGPPSTDTQYF
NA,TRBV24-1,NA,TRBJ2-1,CATSDSAIGGRESEQFF
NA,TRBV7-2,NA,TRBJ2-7,CASRLPTVYEQYF
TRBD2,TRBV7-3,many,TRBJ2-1,CASSSRLAGDRKFF
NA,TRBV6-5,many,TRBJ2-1,CASEKQGVMASGFYNEQFF
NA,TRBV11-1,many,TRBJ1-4,CASSLDEGVPATNEKLFF
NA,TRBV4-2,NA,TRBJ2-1,CASSRTPNEQFF
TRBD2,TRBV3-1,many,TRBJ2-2,CASSQGTSGGFTGELFF
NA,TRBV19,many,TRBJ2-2,CASSTTRGELFF
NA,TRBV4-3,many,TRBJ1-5,CASSQDTRAQPQHF
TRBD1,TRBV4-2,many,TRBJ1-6,CASSQEEGAGNSPLHF
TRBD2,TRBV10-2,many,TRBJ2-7,CASADAGGSSYEQYF
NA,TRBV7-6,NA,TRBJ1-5,CASSPRVDQPQHF
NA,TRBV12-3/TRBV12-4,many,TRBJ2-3,CASSSGGHGTQYF
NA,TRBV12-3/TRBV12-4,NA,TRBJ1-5,CASSSGKGIQPQHF
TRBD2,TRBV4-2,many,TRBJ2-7,CASSQLREGFYEQYF
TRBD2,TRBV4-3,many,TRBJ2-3,CASSRTSGGVGTQYF
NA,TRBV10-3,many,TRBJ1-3,CAISGTSISGNTIYF
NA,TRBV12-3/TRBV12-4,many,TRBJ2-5,CASSLGAGTWYQETQYF
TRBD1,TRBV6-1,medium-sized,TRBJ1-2,CASKDGTGWGSYTF
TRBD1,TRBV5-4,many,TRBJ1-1,CASSRTGRGNTEAFF
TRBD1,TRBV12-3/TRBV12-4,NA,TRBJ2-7,CASSLTGIGASHF
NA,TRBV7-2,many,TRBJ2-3,CASSLQGTDTQYF
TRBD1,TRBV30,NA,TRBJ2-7,CALDTQGAGEQYF
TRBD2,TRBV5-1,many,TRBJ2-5,CASSPAQRESETQYF
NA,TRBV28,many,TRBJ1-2,CASSLQDGYTF
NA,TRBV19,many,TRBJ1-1,CASSAHTPGMNTEAFF
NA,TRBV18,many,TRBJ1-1,CASSGGMNTEAFF
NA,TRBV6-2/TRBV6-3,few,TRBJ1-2,CASRAGTWYHHVYTF
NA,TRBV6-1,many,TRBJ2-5,CASSRDGTRWETQYF
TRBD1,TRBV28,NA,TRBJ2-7,CASIHSGTGRTYEQYF
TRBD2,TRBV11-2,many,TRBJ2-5,CASSLNPATSGGRETQYF
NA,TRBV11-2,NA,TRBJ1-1,CASRLARPTETFF
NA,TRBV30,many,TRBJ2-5,CAWSGQGGSAQYF
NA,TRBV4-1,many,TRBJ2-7,CASSLQGGTASGWDEQYF
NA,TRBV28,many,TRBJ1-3,CASSSNMGARYF
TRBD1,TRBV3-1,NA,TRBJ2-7,CASSLGQASEQYF
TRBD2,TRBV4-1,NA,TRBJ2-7,CASSQRLATYEQYF
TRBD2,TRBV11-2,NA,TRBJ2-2,CASSTGLAGTGELFF
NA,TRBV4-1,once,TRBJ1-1,CASSQQIMNTEAFF
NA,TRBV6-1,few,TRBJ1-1,CASRTRQNTEAFF
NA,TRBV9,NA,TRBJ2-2,CASSVGGSNTGQLFF
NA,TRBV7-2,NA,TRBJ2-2,CASSSQGCNTGELFF
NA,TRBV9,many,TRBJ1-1,CASSVEAGTPPTEAFF
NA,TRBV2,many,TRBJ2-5,CASRGGRRPETQYF
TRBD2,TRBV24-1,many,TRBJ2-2,CATSDLRSGITTGELFF
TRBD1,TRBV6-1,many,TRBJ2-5,CASSQGDRDAETQYF
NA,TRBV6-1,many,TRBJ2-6,CASSLGEGTGANVLTF